The sequence of this T cell receptor (beta chain) was determined in a study of blood T cell repertoires in COVID-19 (TCRdb year 2020). For the wider study: Samples from collaborators originated in the United States, Italy and Spain and spanned both the acute and convalescent phases of COVID-19. The material from the prospective study consisted of cDNA or gDNA derived from T cells, B-cell-depleted T cells, or PBMCs. Deeply sampled blood TCRbeta repertoires from subjects exposed to, actively infected with, or recovered from COVID-19 were included in the dataset. The repertoires were released in a freely available public database meant as a resource for research on the immune response to SARS-CoV-2. The samples were drawn from the first 160 participants of the ongoing ImmuneRACE study and from some 1,300 subjects provided by 6 global collaborators. Sample metadata almost always included a de-identified subject ID, COVID-19 status, age in years and sex. Where available, HLA class I and class II types were taken from metadata supplied by the sample provider and were not determined by assay-based typing. Beyond this particular receptor, the publication reports: The amount of clinical and demographic metadata varied by source and participant and was provided uncurated.

Each collaborating institution followed its own protocols to collect whole blood in K2EDTA tubes. For TCRbeta analysis, collaborator samples were shipped as frozen whole blood, as isolated PBMCs, or as DNA extracted from either sample type. TCRbeta CDR3 regions were amplified from genomic DNA by means of the immunoSEQ Assay, a bias-controlled multiplex PCR. The paper's data handling went like this. The number of nucleated cells in each sample was estimated from the amplification of reference gene primers within the assay. To quantify the absolute abundance of each unique TCRbeta CDR3 rearrangement, sequence reads were collapsed and filtered. Productive Simpson clonality was computed per sample as the square root of Simpson's diversity index over productive rearrangements. This is the immuneACCESS table as TCRdb keeps it, with only in-frame sequences that have V and J called. A part of the clones is gone; compared with another copy, unresolved V genes explain less than half, and the rest is unexplained. For V, J and clone size, that table is used; D and trimming come from the DNA. This sample gives 25,000 to 35,000 clones in total; around 85% of them show up just once. The ten most abundant clones make up 7.3% of the sample.

V is clipped by 4 bases and J by 8 bases, and the sequence between their germline boundaries is 15 bases long. The germline V gene yields SGHNT for CDR1 and YENEEA for CDR2. From the cysteine up to the phenylalanine, the CDR3 has a length of 14 residues. Here the CDR3 DNA is all that survives: 42 bases in frame from base 1. As for this clone: Its recognized antigen is unknown. No per-base quality is available; no much larger clone lies one base away.

The sample consisted of peripheral blood. This sequence originates from a human donor in a cohort sampled during active COVID-19. The chain is assembled from TRBV11-3 and TRBJ2-1; the D gene is not confidently resolved. The CDR3 has the sequence CASSSMENRHEQFF. The base sequence is TGTGCCAGCAGCTCTATGGAGAATAGGCATGAGCAGTTCTTC.